A selection of T cell receptor beta chains follows, all from one sample in a study of blood T cell repertoires in COVID-19. Only in-frame clones appear in the TCRdb table, and some are missing; sequencing was by immunoSEQ multiplex PCR. There are 130,000 or so clones in the sample; about four fifths occur only once, and roughly 5.1% lies in the top ten. Input material: peripheral blood. These receptors were collected from a woman between 65 and 79 years old with COVID-19, enrolled during active disease. The CDR3 runs from the conserved cysteine through the conserved F or W. Fields, in order: D gene, J gene, V gene, clone size, CDR3 DNA, CDR3 protein. D genes are given only for firm matches. Part of the rows lack a size; the others show once, few, many or a class for expanded clones.

TRBD2,TRBJ2-5,TRBV6-2/TRBV6-3,once,TGTGCCAGCAGTTACGGGGTAGCGGGGGGGTACCAAGAGACCCAGTACTTC,CASSYGVAGGYQETQYF
-,TRBJ1-2,TRBV7-8,-,TGTGCCAGCAGCTTTTTGCGGGGAACCTCCTATGGCTACACCTTC,CASSFLRGTSYGYTF
-,TRBJ1-1,TRBV11-2,-,TGTGCCAGCAGCTTAGGCGGGGGGGGCACCATGAACACTGAAGCTTTCTTT,CASSLGGGGTMNTEAFF
-,TRBJ1-1,TRBV10-3,-,TGTGCCATCAGCGAGACAGATCTAAACACTGAAGCTTTCTTT,CAISETDLNTEAFF
TRBD1,TRBJ1-6,TRBV5-1,few,TGCGCCAGCAGCTGGGGACAGGGGGCTAATTCACCCCTCCACTTT,CASSWGQGANSPLHF
TRBD1,TRBJ1-2,TRBV30,-,TGTGCCTCGAAGAGGGACAGGGGGGCCCCTAACTATGGCTACACCTTC,CASKRDRGAPNYGYTF
-,TRBJ2-7,TRBV27,-,TGTGCCAGCAGTCTAAAACCCTTCACCTACGAGCAGTACTTC,CASSLKPFTYEQYF
TRBD1,TRBJ1-2,TRBV3-1/TRBV3-2,-,TGTGCCAGCAGCCCTAGGGACAGTCCTTATGGCTACACCTTC,CASSPRDSPYGYTF
TRBD1,TRBJ2-1,TRBV6-5,-,TGTGCCAGCAGTTCCCCCCGACAGGGGTTAAATGAGCAGTTCTTC,CASSSPRQGLNEQFF
-,TRBJ2-3,TRBV4-1,-,TGCGCCAGCAGCCAAGGTGGAAGGCGGGTCACAGATACGCAGTATTTT,CASSQGGRRVTDTQYF
-,TRBJ1-1,TRBV7-9,-,TGTGCCAGCAGCCCAACAGGGAAGAGGATGAACACTGAAGCTTTCTTT,CASSPTGKRMNTEAFF
TRBD1,TRBJ2-7,TRBV5-8,-,TGTGCCAGCAGCTTGGGCCCCGGACAGGGCCACGAGCAGTACTTC,CASSLGPGQGHEQYF
-,TRBJ1-5,TRBV19,-,TGTGCCAGTAGTACCAGGATTCCGCCCCAGCATTTT,CASSTRIPPQHF
-,TRBJ1-4,TRBV2,-,TGTGCCAGTCGGGACGGTGGAGGGGAACTGTTTTTT,CASRDGGGELFF
-,TRBJ1-3,TRBV4-1,-,TGCGCCAGCAGCCAACAGCAGGGTGCCGGAAACACCATATATTTT,CASSQQQGAGNTIYF
-,TRBJ1-1,TRBV7-9,-,TGTGCCAGCAGCTTTGACGAGGGCACTGAAGCTTTCTTT,CASSFDEGTEAFF
TRBD2,TRBJ2-1,TRBV3-1/TRBV3-2,-,TGTGCCAGCAGCCCATACCTTAGCGGGGGGAGCTCCTACAATGAGCAGTTCTTC,CASSPYLSGGSSYNEQFF
-,TRBJ2-7,TRBV6-2/TRBV6-3,-,TGTGCCAGCAGTTCCCCGGCAGGGGCCTACGAGCAGTACTTC,CASSSPAGAYEQYF
-,TRBJ1-3,TRBV18,-,TGTGCCAGCTCACCGGGCTTCGAGACCATATATTTT,CASSPGFETIYF
TRBD1,TRBJ2-3,TRBV6-6,-,TGTGCCAGCGCCTCCCAGGGGGACACAGATACGCAGTATTTT,CASASQGDTDTQYF
TRBD1,TRBJ1-1,TRBV5-4,-,TGTGCCAGCAGTCGACAGGGGGCGCGGGCTTTCTTT,CASSRQGARAFF
TRBD1,TRBJ1-5,TRBV7-2,-,TGTGCCAGCAGCTTAGTCGGACAGGACTATAGCAATCAGCCCCAGCATTTT,CASSLVGQDYSNQPQHF
-,TRBJ1-1,TRBV2,-,TGTGCCAGCCTTTTGGGGGGAGGGACTGAAGCTTTCTTT,CASLLGGGTEAFF
-,TRBJ1-1,TRBV5-5,-,TGTGCCAGCAGCTTGTCTCGGACATCCACTGAAGCTTTCTTT,CASSLSRTSTEAFF
-,TRBJ1-5,TRBV19,few,TGTGCCAGTACCCCGACAATAACCAGTCAGCCCCAGCATTTT,CASTPTITSQPQHF
TRBD1,TRBJ1-1,TRBV5-1,-,TGCGCCAGCAGCAGACGGACAGGGAACACTGAAGCTTTCTTT,CASSRRTGNTEAFF
TRBD1,TRBJ1-6,TRBV28,-,TGTGCCAGCAGCTTGGGACAGCCTAATTCACCCCTCCACTTT,CASSLGQPNSPLHF
-,TRBJ1-1,TRBV5-5,-,TGTGCCAGCAGCTTGGCTTGGGGACTCCGGGACACTGAAGCTTTCTTT,CASSLAWGLRDTEAFF
TRBD1,TRBJ1-2,TRBV30,-,TGTGCCTGGAGTCCAGGGGGAAACTATGGCTACACCTTC,CAWSPGGNYGYTF
-,TRBJ1-2,TRBV2,few,TGTGCCAGCAGTGAAACAGGGTTTGTTGGCTATGGCTACACCTTC,CASSETGFVGYGYTF
-,TRBJ2-3,TRBV11-2,-,TGTGCCAGCAGACCCTCCGGTACGAGAGATACGCAGTATTTT,CASRPSGTRDTQYF
-,TRBJ1-1,TRBV5-6,-,TGTGCCAGCAGCTCTTACACTGAAGCTTTCTTT,CASSSYTEAFF
-,TRBJ1-3,TRBV28,-,TGTGCCAGCAGGCATCAGGGGAAGGCTGGAAACACCATATATTTT,CASRHQGKAGNTIYF
-,TRBJ2-7,TRBV28,-,TGTGCCAGCAGTTTATTGCTGGGTAGCGTCGGCGAGCAGTACTTC,CASSLLLGSVGEQYF